The sequence of this TCR beta chain was determined in a study of T cell repertoires in cytomegalovirus infection. The wider study: Evidence of both CMV infection and a matching HLA type came from public TCR beta signatures. Study-level results: HLA-C-restricted CMV-specific TCR beta clonotypes were dominant in the ex vivo response. Pooled public TCR beta family frequency picked out CMV carriers with the relevant HLA.

Germline V gives CDR1 MDHEN, CDR2 SYDVKM. Trimming stripped 5 bases from V and 1 base from J, with 12 bases between. There are 15 residues in the CDR3. MiXCR, run by TCRdb on the reads, gives a single entry per CDR3 protein. The sample contains fewer than 550,000 distinct CDR3 sequences, about a quarter of which appear only once. As concerns this clonotype: The target antigen is unknown.

The rearrangement uses TRBV28 and TRBJ1-5; D gene unclear. The sample consisted of PBMCs. The receptor comes from a human donor in good health (CMV status not recorded). Some clones in this sample may be carry-over from other donors' samples. The CDR3 spells CASSVSPRSNQPQHF. The CDR3 nucleotides read TGTGCCAGCAGTGTGTCCCCCAGAAGCAATCAGCCCCAGCATTTT.